This entry concerns a single TCR beta chain. The source of the sample is a study of blood T cell repertoires in COVID-19. Turning to the study itself: Symptom resolution, clearance, or two negative PCRs marked donors in Cohort 3 as recovered. PBMCs, B-cell-depleted T cells, or T cells were the source of the cDNA or gDNA that made up the material.

Libraries were prepared by immunoSEQ multiplex PCR; TCRdb keeps only in-frame clonotypes and omits some of them. There are 250,000 to 300,000 clones in the sample; about 88% occur only once, and under 2.5% lies in the top ten. Participant reports of clinical history set cohort assignment. Sequencing was carried out using PBMCs or T cells enriched from blood (not recorded which). The TCR comes from a woman in her fifties or sixties in a cohort exposed to, infected with or recovered from COVID-19 (not recorded which).

CDR3 sequence (DNA): TGTGCCAGTAGTTGGGCTAGCGGGGCCTACGAGCAGTACTTC. It encodes CASSWASGAYEQYF. The chain combines TRBV19 with TRBJ2-7; 9 nucleotides agree with TRBD2. Germline trimming cut 5 bases from V and 2 bases from J; bases unmatched to any gene: 4. CDR1 LNHDA and CDR2 SQIVND come from the germline V gene (reference sequence). The CDR3 runs 14 residues.